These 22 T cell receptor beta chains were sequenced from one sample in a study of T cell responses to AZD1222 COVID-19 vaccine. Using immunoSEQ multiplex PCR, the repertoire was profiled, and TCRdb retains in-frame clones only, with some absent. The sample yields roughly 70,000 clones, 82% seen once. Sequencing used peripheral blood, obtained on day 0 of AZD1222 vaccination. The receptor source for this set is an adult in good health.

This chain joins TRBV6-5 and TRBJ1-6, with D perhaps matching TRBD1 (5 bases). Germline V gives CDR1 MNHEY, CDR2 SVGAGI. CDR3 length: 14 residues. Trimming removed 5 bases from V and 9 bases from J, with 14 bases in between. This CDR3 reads CASSSGRVGSPLHF. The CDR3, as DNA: TGTGCCAGCAGTAGCGGCAGGGTGGGTTCACCCCTCCACTTT.

In nucleotides, the CDR3 is TGTGCCAGTAGTGCCGTACAAAAAGCTAACTATGGCTACACCTTC. Its translation: CASSAVQKANYGYTF. V gene TRBV19 combines with J gene TRBJ1-2; D not certain. Germline V gene data show CDR1 as LNHDA and CDR2 as SQIVND (reference sequence). V was trimmed by 5 bases and J by 0 bases, leaving 13 bases between them. The CDR3 runs 15 residues.

CDR3 loop: CASSKGGAGNTIYF. The CDR3 DNA reads as TGCGCCAGCAGCAAAGGGGGAGCTGGAAACACCATATATTTT. V usage is TRBV10-2 and J usage is TRBJ1-3; tentative D call: TRBD1 (6 bases). CDR3 size: 14 residues. The germline CDR1 and CDR2 sequences are WSHSY and SAAADI. Trimming took off 6 bases at V and 2 bases at J, with 11 bases between the two ends.

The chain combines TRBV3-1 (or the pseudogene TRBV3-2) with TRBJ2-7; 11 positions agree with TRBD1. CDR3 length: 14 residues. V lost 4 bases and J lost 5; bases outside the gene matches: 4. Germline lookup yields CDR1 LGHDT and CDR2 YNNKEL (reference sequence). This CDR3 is CASSPVGQGDEQYF. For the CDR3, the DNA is TGTGCCAGCAGCCCCGTGGGACAGGGGGACGAGCAGTACTTC.

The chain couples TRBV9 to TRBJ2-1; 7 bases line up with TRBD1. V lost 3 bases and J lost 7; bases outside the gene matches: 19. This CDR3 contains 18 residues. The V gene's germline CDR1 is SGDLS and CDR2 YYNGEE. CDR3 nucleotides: TGTGCCAGCAGCGGGTCGCAATTGGGGGCAGGGGGTAGGAATGAGCAGTTCTTC. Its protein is CASSGSQLGAGGRNEQFF. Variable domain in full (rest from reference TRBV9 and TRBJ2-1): DSGVTQTPKHLITATGQRVTLRCSPRSGDLSVYWYQQSLDQGLQFLIQYYNGEERAKGNILERFSAQQFPDLHSELNLSSLELGDSALYFCASSGSQLGAGGRNEQFFGPGTRLTVL.

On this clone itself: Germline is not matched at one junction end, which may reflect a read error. CDR3: CASSLVEGQGTYEQYF. The CDR3 DNA reads as TGTGCTAGCAGCTTAGTCGAAGGGCAGGGAACCTACGAGCAGTACTTC. The chain is built from TRBV7-7 and TRBJ2-7; possible D gene TRBD1, 5 bases. The CDR3 extends over 16 amino acids. Germline V gene lookup returns CDR1 SSHAT and CDR2 FNYEAQ (reference sequence).

In nucleotides, the CDR3 is TGTGCCTGGAACCGGGACAGGGCCACCGGGGAGCTGTTTTTT. Protein sequence: CAWNRDRATGELFF. This chain connects TRBV30 to TRBJ2-2; 9 bases agree with TRBD1. The CDR3 covers 14 residues. CDR1 GTSNPN and CDR2 SVGIG come from the germline V gene (reference sequence). The ends lost 4 bases at V and 4 bases at J; junction bases unmatched: 4. The whole variable domain, filled in from reference TRBV30 and TRBJ2-2, reads SQTIHQWPATLVQPVGSPLSLECTVEGTSNPNLYWYRQAAGRGLQLLFYSVGIGQISSEVPQNLSASRPQDRQFILSSKKLLLSDSGFYLCAWNRDRATGELFFGEGSRLTVL.

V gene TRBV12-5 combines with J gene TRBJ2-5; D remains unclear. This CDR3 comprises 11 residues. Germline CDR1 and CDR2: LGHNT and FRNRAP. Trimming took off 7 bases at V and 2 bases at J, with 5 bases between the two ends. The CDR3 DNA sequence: TGTGCTAGTGCCCTGCAAGAGACCCAGTACTTC. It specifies CASALQETQYF.

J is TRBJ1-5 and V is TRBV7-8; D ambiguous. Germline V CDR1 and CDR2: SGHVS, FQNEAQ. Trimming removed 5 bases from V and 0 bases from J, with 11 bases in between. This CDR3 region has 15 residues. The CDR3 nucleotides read TGTGCCAGCAGCCTTTACAGTAATAGCAATCAGCCCCAGCATTTT. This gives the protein CASSLYSNSNQPQHF.

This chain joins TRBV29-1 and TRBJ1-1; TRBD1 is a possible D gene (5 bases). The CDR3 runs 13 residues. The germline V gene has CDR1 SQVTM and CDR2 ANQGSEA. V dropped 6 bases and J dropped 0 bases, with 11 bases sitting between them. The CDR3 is CSVTEFMNTEAFF. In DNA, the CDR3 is TGCAGCGTGACAGAGTTCATGAACACTGAAGCTTTCTTT.

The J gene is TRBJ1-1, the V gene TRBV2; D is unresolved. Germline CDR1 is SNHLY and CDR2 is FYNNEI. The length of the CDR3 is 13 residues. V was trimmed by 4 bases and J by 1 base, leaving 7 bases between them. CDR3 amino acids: CASSVHRNTEAFF. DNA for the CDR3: TGTGCCAGCAGTGTACATAGGAACACTGAAGCTTTCTTT.

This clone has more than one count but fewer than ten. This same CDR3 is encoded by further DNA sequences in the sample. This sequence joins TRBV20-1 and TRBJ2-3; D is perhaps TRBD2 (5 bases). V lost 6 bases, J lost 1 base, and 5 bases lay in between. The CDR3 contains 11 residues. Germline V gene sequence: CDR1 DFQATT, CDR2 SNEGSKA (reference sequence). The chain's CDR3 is CSARGTDTQYF. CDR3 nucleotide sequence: TGCAGTGCGAGGGGCACAGATACGCAGTATTTT.

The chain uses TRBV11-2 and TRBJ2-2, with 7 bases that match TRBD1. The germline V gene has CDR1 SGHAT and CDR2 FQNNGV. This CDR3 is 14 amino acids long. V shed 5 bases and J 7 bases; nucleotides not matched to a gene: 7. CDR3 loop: CASSVNRGGGELFF. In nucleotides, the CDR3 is TGTGCCAGCAGCGTGAACAGGGGTGGCGGGGAGCTGTTTTTT. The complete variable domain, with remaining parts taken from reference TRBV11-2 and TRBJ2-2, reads EAGVAQSPRYKIIEKRQSVAFWCNPISGHATLYWYQQILGQGPKLLIQFQNNGVVDDSQLPKDRFSAERLKGVDSTLKIQPAKLEDSAVYLCASSVNRGGGELFFGEGSRLTVL.

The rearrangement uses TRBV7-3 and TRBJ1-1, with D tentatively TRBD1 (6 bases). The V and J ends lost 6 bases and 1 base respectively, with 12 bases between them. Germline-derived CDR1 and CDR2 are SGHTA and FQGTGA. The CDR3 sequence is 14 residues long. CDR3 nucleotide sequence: TGTGCCAGCAGTCTACAGGGACGGAACACTGAAGCTTTCTTT. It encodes CASSLQGRNTEAFF.

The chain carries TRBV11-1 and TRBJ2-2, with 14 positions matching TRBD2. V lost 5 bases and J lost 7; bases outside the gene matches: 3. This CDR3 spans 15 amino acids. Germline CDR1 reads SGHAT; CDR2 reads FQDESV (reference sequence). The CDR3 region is CASSPGLAGVGELFF. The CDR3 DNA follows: TGTGCCAGCAGCCCGGGACTAGCGGGAGTCGGGGAGCTGTTTTTT.

The CDR3 DNA reads as TGTGCCAGCAGCCCGCAGGGACTAGCGGGGGGCACGAACACCGGGGAGCTGTTTTTT. It codes for CASSPQGLAGGTNTGELFF. The chain joins TRBV7-9 to TRBJ2-2, with 15 nucleotides matching TRBD2. CDR1 SEHNR and CDR2 FQNEAQ come from the germline V gene (reference sequence). The CDR3 runs 19 residues. V shed 5 bases and J 0 bases; nucleotides not matched to a gene: 7.

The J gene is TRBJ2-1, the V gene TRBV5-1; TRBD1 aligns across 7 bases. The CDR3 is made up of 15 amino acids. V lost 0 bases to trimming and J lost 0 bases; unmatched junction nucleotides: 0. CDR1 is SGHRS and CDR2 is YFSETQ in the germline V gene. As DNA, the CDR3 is TGCGCCAGCAGCTTGGGACAGGGCTCCTACAATGAGCAGTTCTTC. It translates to CASSLGQGSYNEQFF.

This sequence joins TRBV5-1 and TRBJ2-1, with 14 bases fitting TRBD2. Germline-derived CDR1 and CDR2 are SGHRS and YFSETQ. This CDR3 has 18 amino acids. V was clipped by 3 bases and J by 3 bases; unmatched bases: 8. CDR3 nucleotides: TGCGCCAGCAGCTCCGGGACTAGCGGGGGAGGAGTCTACAATGAGCAGTTCTTC. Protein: CASSSGTSGGGVYNEQFF. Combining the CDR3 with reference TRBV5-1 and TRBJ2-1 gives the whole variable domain KAGVTQTPRYLIKTRGQQVTLSCSPISGHRSVSWYQQTPGQGLQFLFEYFSETQRNKGNFPGRFSGRQFSNSRSEMNVSTLELGDSALYLCASSSGTSGGGVYNEQFFGPGTRLTVL.

CDR3 in DNA: TGTGCCAGTAGTATAGATCCGGGGTATGGCTACACCTTC. It is translated as CASSIDPGYGYTF. The chain links TRBV19 to TRBJ1-2; D call uncertain. CDR3 size: 13 residues. V was shortened by 0 bases and J by 5 bases, with 7 bases between the two germline ends. Germline CDR1 reads LNHDA; CDR2 reads SQIVND (reference sequence). Drawing the rest from reference TRBV19 and TRBJ1-2, the complete variable domain is DGGITQSPKYLFRKEGQNVTLSCEQNLNHDAMYWYRQDPGQGLRLIYYSQIVNDFQKGDIAEGYSVSREKKESFPLTVTSAQKNPTAFYLCASSIDPGYGYTFGSGTRLTVV.

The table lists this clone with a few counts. The CDR3 protein is CASSLTGDRYNEQFF. The CDR3 coding sequence is TGTGCCAGCAGCCTTACAGGGGATCGCTACAATGAGCAGTTCTTC. V gene TRBV5-6 combines with J gene TRBJ2-1; 7 bases are shared with TRBD1. The CDR3 totals 15 residues. The junction had 7 bases not matched to a gene; V was cut back by 4 bases and J by 3 bases. In germline, CDR1 is SGHDT, CDR2 YYEEEE.

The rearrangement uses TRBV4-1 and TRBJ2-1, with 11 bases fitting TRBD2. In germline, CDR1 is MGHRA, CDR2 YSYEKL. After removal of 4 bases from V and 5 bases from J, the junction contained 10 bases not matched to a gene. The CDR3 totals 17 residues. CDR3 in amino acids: CASSRSLAGGLDNEQFF. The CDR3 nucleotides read TGCGCCAGCAGCCGATCATTAGCGGGGGGGTTAGACAATGAGCAGTTCTTC.

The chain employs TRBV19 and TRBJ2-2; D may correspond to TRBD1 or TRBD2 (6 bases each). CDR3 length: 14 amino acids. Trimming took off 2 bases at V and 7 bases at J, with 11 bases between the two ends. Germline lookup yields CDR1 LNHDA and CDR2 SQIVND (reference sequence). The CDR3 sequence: CASSINREVGELFF. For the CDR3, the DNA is TGTGCCAGTAGTATAAACAGGGAGGTCGGGGAGCTGTTTTTT.